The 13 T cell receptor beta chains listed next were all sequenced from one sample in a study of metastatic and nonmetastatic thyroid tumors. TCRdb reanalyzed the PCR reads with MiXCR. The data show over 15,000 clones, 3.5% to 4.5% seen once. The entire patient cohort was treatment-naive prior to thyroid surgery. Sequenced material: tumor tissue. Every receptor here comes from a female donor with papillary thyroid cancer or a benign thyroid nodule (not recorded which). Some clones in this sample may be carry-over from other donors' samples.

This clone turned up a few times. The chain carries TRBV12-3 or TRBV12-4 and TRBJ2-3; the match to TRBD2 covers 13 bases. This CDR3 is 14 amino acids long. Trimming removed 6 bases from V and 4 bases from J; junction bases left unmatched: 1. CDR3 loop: CASRGTSGADTQYF. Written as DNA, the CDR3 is TGTGCCAGCAGGGGGACTAGCGGGGCAGATACGCAGTATTTT.

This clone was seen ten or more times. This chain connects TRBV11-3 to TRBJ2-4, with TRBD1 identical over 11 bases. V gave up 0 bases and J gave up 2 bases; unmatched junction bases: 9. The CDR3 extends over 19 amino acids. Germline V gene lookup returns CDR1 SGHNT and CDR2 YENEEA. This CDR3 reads CASSLDGQGAGSSKNIQYF. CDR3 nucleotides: TGTGCCAGCAGCTTAGATGGACAGGGGGCCGGTTCTTCCAAAAACATTCAGTACTTC.

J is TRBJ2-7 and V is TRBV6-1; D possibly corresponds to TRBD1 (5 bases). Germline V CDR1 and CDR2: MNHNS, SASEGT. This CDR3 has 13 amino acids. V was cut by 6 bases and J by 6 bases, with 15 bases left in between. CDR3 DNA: TGTGCCAGCAGCCCTCAGAGACAGCGCGAGCAGTACTTC. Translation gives CASSPQRQREQYF.

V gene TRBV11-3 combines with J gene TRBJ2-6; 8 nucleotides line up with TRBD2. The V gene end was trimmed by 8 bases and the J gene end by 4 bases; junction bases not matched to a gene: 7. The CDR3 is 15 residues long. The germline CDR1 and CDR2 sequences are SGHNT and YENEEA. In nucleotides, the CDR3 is TGTGCCAGCTCCTCCGGGGGGGAGGGGGCCAACGTCCTGACTTTC. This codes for CASSSGGEGANVLTF.

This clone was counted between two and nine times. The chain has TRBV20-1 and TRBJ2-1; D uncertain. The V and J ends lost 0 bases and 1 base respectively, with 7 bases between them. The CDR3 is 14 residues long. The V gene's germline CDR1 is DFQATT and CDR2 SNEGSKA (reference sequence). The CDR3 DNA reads TGCAGTGCTAGAGATCACGGGTCCTACAATGAGCAGTTCTTC. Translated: CSARDHGSYNEQFF.

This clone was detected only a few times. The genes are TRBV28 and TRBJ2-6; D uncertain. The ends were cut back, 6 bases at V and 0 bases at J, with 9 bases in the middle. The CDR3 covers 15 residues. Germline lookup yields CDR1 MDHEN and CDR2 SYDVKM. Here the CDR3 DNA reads TGTGCCAGCAGCCTGTGGCCCTCTGGGGCCAACGTCCTGACTTTC. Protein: CASSLWPSGANVLTF.

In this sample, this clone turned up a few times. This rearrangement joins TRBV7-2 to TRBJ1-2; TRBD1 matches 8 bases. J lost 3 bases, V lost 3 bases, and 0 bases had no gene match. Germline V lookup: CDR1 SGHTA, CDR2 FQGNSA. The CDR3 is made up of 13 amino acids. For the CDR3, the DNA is TGTGCCAGCAGCTTGACAGGGGACTATGGCTACACCTTC. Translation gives CASSLTGDYGYTF.

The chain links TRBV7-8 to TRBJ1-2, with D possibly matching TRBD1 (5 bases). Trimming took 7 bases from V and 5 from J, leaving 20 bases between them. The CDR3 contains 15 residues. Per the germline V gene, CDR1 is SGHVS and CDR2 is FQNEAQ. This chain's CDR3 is CASNQDIVMGYGYTF. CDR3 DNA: TGTGCCAGCAACCAGGACATCGTCATGGGGTATGGCTACACCTTC.

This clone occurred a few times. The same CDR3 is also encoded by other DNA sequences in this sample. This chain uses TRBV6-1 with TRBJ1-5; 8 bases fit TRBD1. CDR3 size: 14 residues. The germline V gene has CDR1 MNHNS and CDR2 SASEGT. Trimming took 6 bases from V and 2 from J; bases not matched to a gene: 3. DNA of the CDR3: TGTGCCAGCAGACGGACAGGGCGCAATCAGCCCCAGCATTTT. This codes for CASRRTGRNQPQHF.

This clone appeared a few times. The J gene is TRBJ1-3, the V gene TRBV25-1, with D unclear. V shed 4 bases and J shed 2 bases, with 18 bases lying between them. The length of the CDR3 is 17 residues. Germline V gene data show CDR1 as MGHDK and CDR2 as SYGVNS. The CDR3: CASSAGIPRAPGNTIYF. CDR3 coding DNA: TGTGCCAGCAGTGCGGGGATACCTCGGGCCCCTGGAAACACCATATATTTT.

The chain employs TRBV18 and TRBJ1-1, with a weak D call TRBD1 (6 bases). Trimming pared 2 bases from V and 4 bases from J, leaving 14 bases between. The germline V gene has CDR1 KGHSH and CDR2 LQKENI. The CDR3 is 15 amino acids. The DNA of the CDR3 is TGTGCCAGCTCACCATCACGGGGGCCGTGCACTGAAGCTTTCTTT. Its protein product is CASSPSRGPCTEAFF.

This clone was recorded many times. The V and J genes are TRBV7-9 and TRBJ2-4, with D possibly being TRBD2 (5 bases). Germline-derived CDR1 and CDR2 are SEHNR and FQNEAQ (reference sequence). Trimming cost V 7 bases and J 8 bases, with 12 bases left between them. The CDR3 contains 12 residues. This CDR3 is CASTGPEDIQYF. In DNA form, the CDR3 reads TGTGCCAGCACAGGACCGGAGGACATTCAGTACTTC.

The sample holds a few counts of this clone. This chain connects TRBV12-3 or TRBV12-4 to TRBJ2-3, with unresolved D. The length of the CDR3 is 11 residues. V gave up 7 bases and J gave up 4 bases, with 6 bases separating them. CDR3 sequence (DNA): TGTGCCAGCATGTTTGCAGATACGCAGTATTTT. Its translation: CASMFADTQYF.